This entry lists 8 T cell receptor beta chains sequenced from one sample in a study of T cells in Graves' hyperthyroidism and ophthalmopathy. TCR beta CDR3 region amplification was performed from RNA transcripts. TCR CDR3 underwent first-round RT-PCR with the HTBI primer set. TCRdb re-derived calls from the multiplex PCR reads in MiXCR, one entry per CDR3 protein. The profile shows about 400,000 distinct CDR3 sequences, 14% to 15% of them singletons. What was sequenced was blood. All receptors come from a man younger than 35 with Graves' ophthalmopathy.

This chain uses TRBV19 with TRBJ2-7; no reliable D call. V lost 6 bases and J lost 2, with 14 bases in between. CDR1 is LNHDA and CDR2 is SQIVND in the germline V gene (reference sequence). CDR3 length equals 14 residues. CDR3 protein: CASSTPGRTYEQYF. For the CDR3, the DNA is TGTGCCAGTAGCACCCCTGGCAGAACCTACGAGCAGTACTTC.

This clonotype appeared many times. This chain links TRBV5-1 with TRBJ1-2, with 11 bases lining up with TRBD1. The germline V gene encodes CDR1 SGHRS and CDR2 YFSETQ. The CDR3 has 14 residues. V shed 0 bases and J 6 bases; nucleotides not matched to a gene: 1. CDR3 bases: TGCGCCAGCAGCTTGGGGACAGGGGGCAATGGCTACACCTTC. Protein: CASSLGTGGNGYTF.

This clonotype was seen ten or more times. The CDR3 region is CASSFPSLTSGGASDEQFF. Here the CDR3 DNA reads TGTGCCAGCAGCTTCCCCTCTCTTACTAGCGGGGGGGCCTCGGATGAGCAGTTCTTC. The chain has TRBV13 and TRBJ2-1, with 13 bases aligning to TRBD2. The CDR3 has 19 residues. Trimming cost V 3 bases and J 8 bases; bases outside gene matches: 16. Germline lookup yields CDR1 PRHDT and CDR2 FYEKMQ (reference sequence).

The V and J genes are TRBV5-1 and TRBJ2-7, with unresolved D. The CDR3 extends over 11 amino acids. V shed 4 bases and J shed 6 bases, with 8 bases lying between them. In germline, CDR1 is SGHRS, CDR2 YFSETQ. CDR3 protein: CASSHPPEQYF. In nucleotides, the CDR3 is TGCGCCAGCAGCCACCCCCCCGAGCAGTACTTC.

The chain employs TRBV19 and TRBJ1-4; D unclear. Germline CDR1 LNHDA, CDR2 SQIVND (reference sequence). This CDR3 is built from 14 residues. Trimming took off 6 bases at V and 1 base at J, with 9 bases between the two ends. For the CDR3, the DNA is TGTGCCAGTAGCAGGACCTTAACTAATGAAAAACTGTTTTTT. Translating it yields CASSRTLTNEKLFF.

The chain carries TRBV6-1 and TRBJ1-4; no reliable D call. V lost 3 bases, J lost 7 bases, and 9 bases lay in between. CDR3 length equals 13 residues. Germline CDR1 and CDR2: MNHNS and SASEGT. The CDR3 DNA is TGTGCCAGCAGTGACAGGAGATCTGAAAAACTGTTTTTT. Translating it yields CASSDRRSEKLFF.

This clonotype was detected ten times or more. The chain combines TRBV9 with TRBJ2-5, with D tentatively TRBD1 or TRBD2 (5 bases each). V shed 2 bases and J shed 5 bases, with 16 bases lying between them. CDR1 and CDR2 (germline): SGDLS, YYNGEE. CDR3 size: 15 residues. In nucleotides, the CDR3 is TGTGCCAGCAGCGTCGTCGAGGGGCTGGGGGAGACCCAGTACTTC. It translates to CASSVVEGLGETQYF.

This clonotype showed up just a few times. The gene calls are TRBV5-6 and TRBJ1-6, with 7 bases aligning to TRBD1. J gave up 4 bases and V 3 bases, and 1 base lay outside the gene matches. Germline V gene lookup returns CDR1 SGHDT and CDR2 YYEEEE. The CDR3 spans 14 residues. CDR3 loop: CASSWGQYNSPLHF. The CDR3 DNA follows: TGTGCCAGCAGCTGGGGACAGTATAATTCACCCCTCCACTTT.